Below, 32 T cell receptor beta chains from the same sample are listed, as sequenced in a study of T cell repertoires in cytomegalovirus infection. A single record per CDR3 protein comes from TCRdb applying MiXCR to the reads. The table shows some 180,000 distinct CDR3 sequences, with approximately 9.7% occurring only once. Material for sequencing was PBMCs. All receptors derive from a human donor in good health (CMV status not recorded). Some clones in this sample may be carry-over from other donors' samples.

This clonotype was counted only a few times. The chain is built from TRBV15 and TRBJ2-1, with D uncertain. V lost 0 bases and J 10 bases, leaving 10 bases between the germline ends. Germline CDR1 reads LNHNV; CDR2 reads YYDKDF (reference sequence). CDR3 length: 13 amino acids. The CDR3 sequence is CATSRDQAREQFF. In DNA form, the CDR3 reads TGTGCCACCAGCAGAGATCAAGCCAGGGAGCAGTTCTTC.

This clonotype was counted only a few times. The chain carries TRBV19 and TRBJ2-1; D gene unclear. V gave up 1 base and J gave up 9 bases, with 10 bases separating them. CDR3 length equals 13 residues. CDR1 is LNHDA and CDR2 is SQIVND in the germline V gene (reference sequence). The CDR3 here is CASSIGLSVEQFF. DNA for the CDR3: TGTGCCAGTAGTATAGGGCTAAGCGTTGAGCAGTTCTTC. Combining the CDR3 with reference TRBV19 and TRBJ2-1 gives the whole variable domain DGGITQSPKYLFRKEGQNVTLSCEQNLNHDAMYWYRQDPGQGLRLIYYSQIVNDFQKGDIAEGYSVSREKKESFPLTVTSAQKNPTAFYLCASSIGLSVEQFFGPGTRLTVL.

This clonotype was counted ten times or more. CDR3 in DNA: TGCAGCGTTGTTAAGACAAGCACAGATACGCAGTATTTT. Its translation is CSVVKTSTDTQYF. The rearrangement links TRBV29-1 to TRBJ2-3; D is unclear. Germline lookup yields CDR1 SQVTM and CDR2 ANQGSEA. Trimming left V 4 bases short and J 0 bases short, with 8 bases between. This CDR3 has 13 amino acids.

This clonotype has a handful of counts. The V call is TRBV6-2 or TRBV6-3, the J call TRBJ1-2; D may be TRBD1 (5 bases). The CDR3 extends over 14 amino acids. The V end lost 0 bases, the J end lost 4 bases, and 9 bases lay between the germline ends. The germline CDR1 and CDR2 sequences are MNHEY and SVGEGT. The CDR3 loop is CASSYSTDSYGYTF. The CDR3 DNA reads as TGTGCCAGCAGTTACTCGACAGATAGCTATGGCTACACCTTC.

This clonotype came up many times. This chain uses TRBV10-3 with TRBJ1-2; D remains unclear. Germline values: CDR1 ENHRY, CDR2 SYGVKD. Trimming pared 6 bases from V and 3 bases from J, leaving 5 bases between. The CDR3 is 11 residues long. The CDR3 is CAISDDYGYTF. The DNA for the CDR3 is TGTGCCATCAGCGATGACTATGGCTACACCTTC.

This clonotype came up many times. V usage is TRBV7-2 and J usage is TRBJ2-1, with a weak D call TRBD2 (5 bases). The CDR3 is 14 amino acids. Germline CDR1 reads SGHTA; CDR2 reads FQGNSA. Trimming removed 2 bases from V and 3 bases from J, with 8 bases in between. DNA for the CDR3: TGTGCCAGCAGCTTAACCCGGGACTACAATGAGCAGTTCTTC. Its protein product is CASSLTRDYNEQFF.

This clonotype has more than one count but fewer than ten. The chain has TRBV29-1 and TRBJ2-5; D is perhaps TRBD1 (6 bases). Germline values: CDR1 SQVTM, CDR2 ANQGSEA. This CDR3 has 15 residues. The V end lost 4 bases, the J end lost 5 bases, and 20 bases lay between the germline ends. CDR3 residues: CSVGREGVRQETQYF. CDR3 sequence (DNA): TGCAGCGTTGGCCGAGAGGGGGTGCGACAGGAGACCCAGTACTTC.

This chain joins TRBV7-9 and TRBJ1-2; D might be TRBD1 (6 bases). Germline V gives CDR1 SEHNR, CDR2 FQNEAQ (reference sequence). The CDR3 consists of 14 residues. V lost 0 bases and J lost 3, with 8 bases in between. CDR3 sequence: CASSLATGYYGYTF. CDR3 coding DNA: TGTGCCAGCAGCTTAGCCACAGGGTACTATGGCTACACCTTC.

Ten or more counts support this clonotype. The rearrangement links TRBV7-2 to TRBJ1-5, with unresolved D. V was trimmed by 1 base and J by 0 bases, leaving 10 bases between them. Germline CDR1 reads SGHTA; CDR2 reads FQGNSA. CDR3 length: 16 amino acids. CDR3 sequence: CASSLGTGNSNQPQHF. The CDR3 DNA reads TGTGCCAGCAGCTTAGGAACGGGGAATAGCAATCAGCCCCAGCATTTT.

In this sample, this clonotype turned up many times. This chain links TRBV7-2 with TRBJ2-1; TRBD2 might be the D (6 bases). This CDR3 has 15 residues. The V gene lost 2 bases and the J gene lost 3 bases, with 11 bases spanning the gap. The germline gives CDR1 SGHTA, CDR2 FQGNSA. The CDR3 is CASSLLTGVYNEQFF. CDR3 in DNA: TGTGCCAGCAGCTTACTGACGGGAGTCTACAATGAGCAGTTCTTC.

This clonotype was counted many times. This chain connects TRBV6-1 to TRBJ1-5, with 9 positions matching TRBD1. Germline CDR1 MNHNS, CDR2 SASEGT. The CDR3 sequence is 15 residues long. V dropped 6 bases and J dropped 2; count of bases not matched to a gene: 5. CDR3 nucleotides: TGTGCCAGCAGCCGGACAGGGGATGGCAATCAGCCCCAGCATTTT. As protein: CASSRTGDGNQPQHF.

This clonotype was seen more than once but under ten times. J is TRBJ2-1 and V is TRBV7-9; TRBD2 matches at 8 bases. V lost 4 bases and J lost 6; bases outside the gene matches: 8. Germline-derived CDR1 and CDR2 are SEHNR and FQNEAQ (reference sequence). The CDR3 extends over 15 amino acids. The CDR3 loop reads CASSSFPGTSNEQFF. CDR3 sequence (DNA): TGTGCCAGCAGCTCCTTTCCCGGGACTAGCAATGAGCAGTTCTTC.

This clonotype was counted many times. The chain carries TRBV5-6 and TRBJ1-4; D ambiguous. Deletions cut 1 base from V and 2 bases from J, with 3 bases between. The CDR3 runs to 13 residues. The germline gives CDR1 SGHDT, CDR2 YYEEEE. The CDR3, as DNA: TGTGCCAGCAGCTTGCCGACTAATGAAAAACTGTTTTTT. Amino acids: CASSLPTNEKLFF.

This clonotype was seen at least ten times. The chain uses TRBV5-6 and TRBJ2-3; 16 positions match TRBD2. Trimming removed 0 bases from V and 7 bases from J; junction bases left unmatched: 8. CDR1 and CDR2 from the germline V gene are SGHDT and YYEEEE. There are 18 residues in the CDR3. In DNA form, the CDR3 reads TGTGCCAGCAGCTTGGGACCCCCGGGACTAGCGGGGGGGAATACGCAGTATTTT. Protein: CASSLGPPGLAGGNTQYF.

The V call is TRBV2, the J call TRBJ2-6; D gene ambiguous. V lost 6 bases to trimming and J lost 0 bases, with 9 bases between them. Germline V gene sequence: CDR1 SNHLY, CDR2 FYNNEI. CDR3 size: 15 residues. The CDR3 DNA sequence: TGTGCCAGCAGCCGCGACATCTCTGGGGCCAACGTCCTGACTTTC. Translating it yields CASSRDISGANVLTF.

Of note for this clonotype: A much larger clone lies a single base off, so this may be a read error. The chain recombines TRBV7-2 with TRBJ2-6, with TRBD1 matching over 7 bases. Germline loops: CDR1 SGHTA, CDR2 FQGNSA. The CDR3 consists of 18 residues. The DNA of the CDR3 is TGTGCCAACCTACAAGCCGGGACAGAAATATCTGGGGCCAACGTCCTGAATTTC. It yields the protein CANLQAGTEISGANVLNF.

This clonotype has ten or more counts. The V and J genes are TRBV7-2 and TRBJ2-5; D not resolved. The V gene lost 2 bases and the J gene lost 4 bases, with 11 bases spanning the gap. CDR1 and CDR2 from the germline V gene are SGHTA and FQGNSA. The CDR3 is 14 amino acids. The CDR3, as DNA: TGTGCCAGCAGCTTAAATCGAGGCGCAGAGACCCAGTACTTC. This codes for CASSLNRGAETQYF.

A few counts support this clonotype. The V call is TRBV12-3 or TRBV12-4, the J call TRBJ2-2, with 8 bases lining up with TRBD1. CDR3 length: 15 amino acids. V dropped 5 bases and J dropped 8; count of bases not matched to a gene: 10. The CDR3 loop reads CASSPTAGQAGELFF. The CDR3 bases are TGTGCCAGCAGTCCTACGGCGGGACAGGCAGGGGAGCTGTTTTTT.

This clonotype showed up many times. Being one base from a much bigger clone, this may be a read error. The chain joins TRBV7-3 to TRBJ2-7, with 7 bases matching TRBD2. Germline-derived CDR1 and CDR2 are SGHTA and FQGTGA. CDR3 size: 13 residues. J was trimmed by 2 bases and V by 5 bases; bases with no gene match: 3. CDR3: CASSPRGAYEQYF. DNA for the CDR3: TGTGCCAGCAGCCCCCGGGGGGCCTACGAGCAGTACTTC.

A few counts support this clonotype. The rearrangement uses TRBV5-4 and TRBJ1-4; D call uncertain. Trimming took 2 bases from V and 12 from J, leaving 14 bases between them. There are 13 residues in the CDR3. Germline lookup yields CDR1 SGHNT and CDR2 YYREEE (reference sequence). The CDR3 DNA follows: TGTGCCAGCAGCTTTGGTTCTGGTGCAGAACTGTTTTTT. Its protein product is CASSFGSGAELFF.

This clonotype has just a few counts. This chain connects TRBV11-2 to TRBJ1-2; no clear D. The CDR3 is 14 amino acids. V was clipped by 2 bases and J by 4 bases, with 11 bases between them. Germline values: CDR1 SGHAT, CDR2 FQNNGV. CDR3 sequence (DNA): TGTGCCAGCAGCTTACTACCCGCCGCCTATGGCTACACCTTC. Translating it yields CASSLLPAAYGYTF.

The genes are TRBV28 and TRBJ1-1, with D uncertain. The germline V gene encodes CDR1 MDHEN and CDR2 SYDVKM. Deletions cut 2 bases from V and 1 base from J, with 11 bases between. The CDR3 length is 15 residues. CDR3 in amino acids: CASSLEQIRNTEAFF. The DNA for the CDR3 is TGTGCCAGCAGTTTAGAACAGATTCGGAACACTGAAGCTTTCTTT.

The rearrangement uses TRBV24-1 and TRBJ1-2; D gene unclear. CDR3 size: 12 residues. Germline CDR1 reads KGHDR; CDR2 reads SFDVKD. V lost 3 bases, J lost 9 bases, and 10 bases lay in between. CDR3 amino acids: CATSDMDGRYTF. In DNA, the CDR3 is TGTGCCACCAGTGATATGGACGGCCGCTACACCTTC.

This clonotype occurred many times. The J gene is TRBJ2-3, the V gene TRBV5-5; 7 bases map to TRBD1. CDR1 SGHKS and CDR2 YYEKEE come from the germline V gene (reference sequence). Trimming cost V 4 bases and J 2 bases; bases outside gene matches: 10. This CDR3 spans 16 amino acids. The CDR3, as DNA: TGTGCCAGCAGCAGGACCGGGACAGCCCCCACAGATACGCAGTATTTT. Translated: CASSRTGTAPTDTQYF.

This clonotype was found many times. The rearrangement uses TRBV11-2 and TRBJ1-1, with D perhaps matching TRBD1 (5 bases). The CDR3 contains 14 residues. V gave up 8 bases and J gave up 3 bases, with 16 bases separating them. CDR1 is SGHAT, CDR2 FQNNGV, per germline. The CDR3 DNA follows: TGTGCCAGCGAAAGGATTTGGGGGGACACTGAAGCTTTCTTT. It yields the protein CASERIWGDTEAFF. Using reference TRBV11-2 and TRBJ1-1 for the parts outside the CDR3, the full variable domain is EAGVAQSPRYKIIEKRQSVAFWCNPISGHATLYWYQQILGQGPKLLIQFQNNGVVDDSQLPKDRFSAERLKGVDSTLKIQPAKLEDSAVYLCASERIWGDTEAFFGQGTRLTVV.

This clonotype was seen repeatedly, ten times or more. The V call is TRBV7-2, the J call TRBJ1-3; TRBD1 matches 8 bases. The CDR3 runs 14 residues. Germline loops: CDR1 SGHTA, CDR2 FQGNSA. V was pared by 6 bases and J by 9 bases, with 10 bases of the junction left unmatched. The CDR3 reads CASRSAGQVGTIYF. CDR3 DNA sequence: TGTGCCAGCAGGTCCGCGGGACAGGTCGGCACCATATATTTT.

This clonotype was counted between two and nine times. The chain joins TRBV20-1 to TRBJ1-4, with 9 bases fitting TRBD1. V lost 5 bases and J lost 5; bases outside the gene matches: 6. The CDR3 is 14 residues long. Germline lookup yields CDR1 DFQATT and CDR2 SNEGSKA (reference sequence). The CDR3 region has the DNA TGCAGTGCTTCATCCGGGACAGGGAATGAAAAACTGTTTTTT. Protein: CSASSGTGNEKLFF.

This clonotype has only a few counts. Just one base apart from a much larger clone, this may be a read error. CDR3 DNA sequence: TGTGCCAGCAGCTTAGACCCGAGCTCCTACAATGAGCAGTTCTTC. This sequence encodes CASSLDPSSYNEQFF. The gene calls are TRBV11-2 and TRBJ2-1; no clear D gene. V was shortened by 0 bases and J by 0 bases, with 6 bases between the two germline ends. Germline CDR1 and CDR2: SGHAT and FQNNGV. CDR3 size: 15 residues.

Many counts were recorded for this clonotype. The gene calls are TRBV7-2 and TRBJ2-1; possibly TRBD2 for D (5 bases). The CDR3 runs 15 residues. Germline V lookup: CDR1 SGHTA, CDR2 FQGNSA. V lost 5 bases to trimming and J lost 7 bases, with 18 bases between them. The CDR3 nucleotides are TGTGCCAGCAGCCACACAGACCTACGAGGGAATGAGCAGTTCTTC. The encoded protein is CASSHTDLRGNEQFF.

Note on this clonotype: This may be a read error, as it is one base from a much larger clone. The V and J genes are TRBV7-9 and TRBJ2-3; weak D call: TRBD2 (6 bases). Trimming removed 4 bases from V and 9 bases from J, with 20 bases in between. The CDR3 extends over 15 amino acids. Per germline, CDR1 SEHNR and CDR2 FQNEAQ (reference sequence). The chain's CDR3 is CASSWGLGLPGTQYF. CDR3 DNA sequence: TGTGCCAGCAGCTGGGGACTGGGTCTTCCAGGGACGCAGTATTTT.

The chain has TRBV9 and TRBJ2-1; weak D call: TRBD1 (6 bases). V was pared by 0 bases and J by 4 bases, with 8 bases between. The CDR3 has 14 amino acids. Germline V lookup: CDR1 SGDLS, CDR2 YYNGEE. CDR3 residues: CASSVGQEYNEQFF. The DNA of the CDR3 is TGTGCCAGCAGCGTAGGACAGGAATACAATGAGCAGTTCTTC.

This clonotype has at least ten counts. V usage is TRBV7-9 and J usage is TRBJ2-3, with 7 bases fitting TRBD2. Trimming cost V 1 base and J 5 bases; bases outside gene matches: 9. The CDR3 spans 16 residues. Germline assignment: CDR1 SEHNR and CDR2 FQNEAQ (reference sequence). The CDR3 sequence: CASSLVTSAFGDTQYF. DNA of the CDR3: TGTGCCAGCAGCTTAGTAACTAGCGCCTTCGGAGATACGCAGTATTTT.